These 9 T cell receptor beta chains came from one sample sequenced in a study of T cells in Graves' hyperthyroidism and ophthalmopathy (dated by TCRdb to the late 2010s). The library was prepared using multiplex PCR. Sequencing instrument: Illumina HiSeq 2000. The TCR beta CDR3 regions were amplified from RNA transcripts. For the first round of RT-PCR on the TCR CDR3, the HTBI primer set was used together with the Qiagen OneStep RT-PCR kit. TCRdb passed the public sequencing reads through fastp at Q25 and MiXCR, retaining productive beta sequences. Merged by CDR3 protein, the rows form single entries marked with the most common genes and DNA. This sample comprises about 210,000 distinct CDR3 sequences, roughly 15% of them detected only once. 50% of the sample goes to the ten largest clones. The sequencing sample was made of blood. All receptors derive from a man aged 50-59 years with Graves' hyperthyroidism.

The table lists this clonotype with many counts. This rearrangement joins TRBV7-9 to TRBJ2-1; TRBD2 agrees at 7 bases. Germline V lookup: CDR1 SEHNR, CDR2 FQNEAQ (reference sequence). The CDR3 runs 17 residues. V lost 1 base and J lost 8; bases outside the gene matches: 14. CDR3 protein: CASSLVGGRAGSYEQFF. CDR3 bases: TGTGCCAGCAGCTTAGTTGGGGGGAGGGCCGGATCGTATGAGCAGTTCTTC.

V and J are TRBV7-9 and TRBJ2-7; tentatively, D is TRBD2 (6 bases). Germline assignment: CDR1 SEHNR and CDR2 FQNEAQ (reference sequence). V lost 5 bases to trimming and J lost 7 bases, with 15 bases between them. This CDR3 has 13 amino acids. The DNA of the CDR3 is TGTGCCAGCAGCCCGGGGGAGCCGAGTGAGCAGTACTTC. It is translated as CASSPGEPSEQYF.

This clonotype was detected a few times. The chain combines TRBV5-1 with TRBJ2-7; D gene ambiguous. The CDR3 is 15 amino acids. The V end was cut by 0 bases, the J end by 6 bases, with 16 bases between. Germline V CDR1 and CDR2: SGHRS, YFSETQ. The CDR3 loop reads CASSLGHLDFGEQYF. The CDR3 DNA reads as TGCGCCAGCAGCTTGGGACACCTGGATTTTGGCGAGCAGTACTTC.

The chain is built from TRBV3-1 and TRBJ2-7; TRBD2 matches at 8 bases. V lost 4 bases to trimming and J lost 2 bases; unmatched junction nucleotides: 16. The CDR3 contains 18 residues. Germline CDR1 reads LGHDT; CDR2 reads YNNKEL (reference sequence). Written as DNA, the CDR3 is TGTGCCAGCAGCCTTAGCGGGACTCAAACCTTAAGGCCCTACGAGCAGTACTTC. Translation gives CASSLSGTQTLRPYEQYF.

This clonotype occurred many times. The chain has TRBV24-1 and TRBJ2-1; 9 bases are a match to TRBD2. CDR1 and CDR2 (germline): KGHDR, SFDVKD. CDR3 size: 16 residues. The J segment lost 0 bases and the V segment lost 11 bases, leaving 10 bases of the junction unmatched. Written as DNA, the CDR3 is TGTGCCATCGGCGGCGGGGGGGGGGGCTCCTACAATGAGCAGTTCTTC. Protein product: CAIGGGGGGSYNEQFF.

This clonotype was seen ten or more times. The chain has TRBV29-1 and TRBJ2-1; D gene ambiguous. Deletions cut 4 bases from V and 0 bases from J, with 10 bases between. Per the germline V gene, CDR1 is SQVTM and CDR2 is ANQGSEA. This CDR3 has 14 amino acids. CDR3 sequence: CSVAHPSSYNEQFF. CDR3 in DNA: TGCAGCGTTGCCCACCCGAGCTCCTACAATGAGCAGTTCTTC.

The J gene is TRBJ2-7, the V gene TRBV6-2 or TRBV6-3, with a weak D call TRBD2 (5 bases). V gave up 6 bases and J gave up 7 bases, with 19 bases separating them. The CDR3 has 14 residues. Per the germline V gene, CDR1 is MNHEY and CDR2 is SVGEGT. Here the CDR3 DNA reads TGTGCCAGCAGGCTCCGGGAAACAAACCTGGAGCAGTACTTC. Translating it yields CASRLRETNLEQYF.

The rearrangement uses TRBV30 and TRBJ2-6, with D uncertain. V lost 5 bases, J lost 0 bases, and 20 bases lay in between. The CDR3 extends over 18 amino acids. Germline CDR1 is GTSNPN and CDR2 is SVGIG (reference sequence). The CDR3 DNA reads TGTGCCTGGTTTCCTCGAAATAGGGTTAGCTCTGGGGCCAACGTCCTGACTTTC. This translates into CAWFPRNRVSSGANVLTF. The full variable domain, its missing parts supplied by reference TRBV30 and TRBJ2-6, is SQTIHQWPATLVQPVGSPLSLECTVEGTSNPNLYWYRQAAGRGLQLLFYSVGIGQISSEVPQNLSASRPQDRQFILSSKKLLLSDSGFYLCAWFPRNRVSSGANVLTFGAGSRLTVL.

This clonotype was seen many times. The rearrangement joins TRBV11-2 to TRBJ2-1, with a possible D match to TRBD2 (6 bases). The germline V gene encodes CDR1 SGHAT and CDR2 FQNNGV. V was shortened by 2 bases and J by 6 bases, with 17 bases between the two germline ends. This CDR3 contains 16 residues. CDR3 amino acids: CASSLYTSSWSNEQFF. The CDR3 DNA reads as TGTGCCAGCAGCTTATACACTAGCTCGTGGAGCAATGAGCAGTTCTTC.